The clone carrying this T cell receptor (beta chain) was seen just once. 60 Vbeta and 13 Jbeta primers were used in PCR. TCRdb keeps only in-frame clones here, not all; method: immunoSEQ multiplex PCR. The table has 120,000 to 150,000 clones, about two thirds seen once. These data belong to a study of cytomegalovirus exposure and HLA in healthy donors. Trimming removed 4 bases from V and 7 bases from J, with 14 bases in between. The CDR3 consists of 15 residues. Germline loops: CDR1 SNHLY, CDR2 FYNNEI. Sequencing input: PBMCs. This receptor was obtained from a man aged 35-49 years in good health and CMV-seronegative. The gene calls are TRBV2 and TRBJ1-6, with D possibly being TRBD1 (6 bases). The CDR3 spells CASSASGTNNSPLHF. The CDR3 nucleotides are TGTGCCAGCAGTGCTTCCGGGACAAACAATTCACCCCTCCACTTT.